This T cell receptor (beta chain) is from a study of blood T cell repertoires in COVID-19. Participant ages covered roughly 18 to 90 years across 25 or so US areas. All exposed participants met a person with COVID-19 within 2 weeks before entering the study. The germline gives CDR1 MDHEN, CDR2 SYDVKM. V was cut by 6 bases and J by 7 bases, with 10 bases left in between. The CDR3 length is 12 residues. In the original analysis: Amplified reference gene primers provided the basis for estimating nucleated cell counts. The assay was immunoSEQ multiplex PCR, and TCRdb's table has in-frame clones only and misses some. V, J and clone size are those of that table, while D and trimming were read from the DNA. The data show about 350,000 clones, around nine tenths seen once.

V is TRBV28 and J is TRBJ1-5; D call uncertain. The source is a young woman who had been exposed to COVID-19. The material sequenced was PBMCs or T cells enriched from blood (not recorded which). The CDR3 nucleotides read TGTGCCAGCAGCCCTCAACGGCAGCCCCAGCATTTT. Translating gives CASSPQRQPQHF. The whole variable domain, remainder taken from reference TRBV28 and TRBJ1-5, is DVKVTQSSRYLVKRTGEKVFLECVQDMDHENMFWYRQDPGLGLRLIYFSYDVKMKEKGDIPEGYSVSREKKERFSLILESASTNQTSMYLCASSPQRQPQHFGDGTRLSIL.